This TCR beta chain is from a study of OX40 agonist ivuxolimab in advanced cancers. The table came from immunoSEQ multiplex PCR; TCRdb's copy has only in-frame clones and leaves some out. The sample consists of roughly 52,000 clones, around 77% of them appearing once. The V gene lost 7 bases and the J gene lost 4 bases, with 17 bases spanning the gap. The V gene's germline CDR1 is SGDLS and CDR2 YYNGEE. The CDR3 spans 15 residues. The TCR sequence derives from an adult with an advanced solid tumor such as melanoma, head and neck, liver or kidney cancer. This chain connects TRBV9 to TRBJ2-2; weak D call: TRBD2 (7 bases). This specimen was CD4+ or CD8+ T cells sorted from blood, taken in a trial of the OX40 agonist ivuxolimab. The CDR3 sequence is CASRGGGGLTGELFF. The CDR3 region has the DNA TGTGCCAGCCGGGGAGGGGGGGGCCTCACCGGGGAGCTGTTTTTT.